This T cell receptor (beta chain) emerged from a study of shared clonotypes between healthy human individuals. Germline lookup yields CDR1 SGHVS and CDR2 FQNEAQ. The CDR3 spans 14 residues. Trimming removed 6 bases from V and 5 bases from J; junction bases left unmatched: 6. It was on ten immunoSEQ deep assay plates that unsorted PBMC DNA was sequenced. Original data processing: ImmunoSEQ gave junction-only sequences without quality scores, so filtering differed. The method was immunoSEQ multiplex PCR; TCRdb's version includes in-frame clones alone and lacks a portion of them. V and J calls and clone size come straight from that table; D and trimming were deduced from the DNA. The table lists 400,000 to 600,000 clones, around 79% of them singletons.

This sequence joins TRBV7-8 and TRBJ1-1; 10 bases map to TRBD1. This receptor was obtained from a woman aged 40 to 49 in good health. Some clones in this sample may be carry-over from other donors' samples. Sequenced material: PBMCs. The CDR3 bases are TGTGCCAGCAGTGTCGGGACAGGGGTAACTGAAGCTTTCTTT. Translating it yields CASSVGTGVTEAFF.